This T cell receptor beta chain is drawn from a study of identical twins. The sample holds a few counts of this clonotype. TCRdb called the 5' RACE reads again in MiXCR, with one record for every CDR3 protein. The table lists 600,000 to 800,000 distinct CDR3 sequences, 21% of them singletons. The CDR3 consists of 18 residues. V lost 5 bases, J lost 4 bases, and 24 bases lay in between. CDR1 and CDR2 from the germline V gene are SGHAT and FQDESV (reference sequence). This same sample was also taken into another study, of T cells expressing NK-cell markers.

The TCR comes from a woman aged 18-29 years in good health. Material for sequencing was PBMCs. The rearrangement uses TRBV11-1 and TRBJ2-1; TRBD1 might be the D (5 bases). The CDR3 protein is CASSPPAGHLYTYNEQFF. The CDR3 region has the DNA TGTGCCAGCAGCCCCCCCGCCGGACACCTCTATACATACAATGAGCAGTTCTTC. The whole variable domain, filled in from reference TRBV11-1 and TRBJ2-1, reads EAEVAQSPRYKITEKSQAVAFWCDPISGHATLYWYRQILGQGPELLVQFQDESVVDDSQLPKDRFSAERLKGVDSTLKIQPAELGDSAMYLCASSPPAGHLYTYNEQFFGPGTRLTVL.